Listed here are 30 T cell receptor beta chains from one sample, sequenced in a study of sequential checkpoint blockade in melanoma. Generated by immunoSEQ multiplex PCR, the TCRdb table keeps only in-frame clones and is missing some. The top ten hold 8.6% of the sample, which has about 5,500 clones, around 17% seen once. Treatment reported: randomized to nivolumab then ipilimumab (arm A) or the reverse (arm B). Sequencing used tumor tissue (inferred from file names), obtained from a patient given nivolumab and ipilimumab in sequence. These receptors were obtained from a human donor with melanoma.

This clone is labeled medium-sized (0.01 to 0.1%). Distinct nucleotide sequences in the sample also encode this CDR3. V and J are TRBV15 and TRBJ1-1; D unclear. Per germline, CDR1 LNHNV and CDR2 YYDKDF (reference sequence). The germline V and J ends were trimmed by 1 base and 3 bases, with 6 bases remaining between them. This CDR3 spans 13 amino acids. CDR3 nucleotides: TGTGCCACCAGCAGAGTAGTATACACTGAAGCTTTCTTT. Protein sequence: CATSRVVYTEAFF.

This clone was counted ten times or more. The V and J genes are TRBV11-3 and TRBJ2-7; D is possibly TRBD1 (7 bases). Germline CDR1 is SGHNT and CDR2 is YENEEA. Trimming took off 2 bases at V and 3 bases at J, with 11 bases between the two ends. The CDR3 runs 14 residues. CDR3 DNA: TGTGCCAGCAGCTTATCAGGGGGGAGCTACGAGCAGTACTTC. Translated: CASSLSGGSYEQYF.

The V and J genes are TRBV28 and TRBJ2-6; 9 bases line up with TRBD1. The J segment lost 0 bases and the V segment lost 7 bases, leaving 7 bases of the junction unmatched. Germline CDR1 and CDR2: MDHEN and SYDVKM. There are 17 residues in the CDR3. The CDR3 loop reads CASTQDRGLSGANVLTF. CDR3 DNA: TGTGCCAGCACTCAGGACAGGGGTCTCTCTGGGGCCAACGTCCTGACTTTC.

This clone was seen many times. The rearrangement joins TRBV23-1 to TRBJ1-2; D not certain. TRBV23-1 is placed among ORFs of uncertain function. V lost 6 bases, J lost 8 bases, and 25 bases lay in between. The CDR3 covers 16 residues. Here the CDR3 DNA reads TGCGCCAGCAGCCAAGATCGGCTCGCACATGCGGGGGGCTACACCTTC. This codes for CASSQDRLAHAGGYTF.

This clone has just a few counts. The J gene is TRBJ2-5, the V gene TRBV11-3; D possibly corresponds to TRBD2 (7 bases). Looked up from germline, CDR1 is SGHNT and CDR2 is YENEEA. The CDR3 is 14 residues long. V lost 2 bases to trimming and J lost 5 bases, with 12 bases between them. The CDR3 region has the DNA TGTGCCAGCAGCTTACAACAGGGAGGGGAGACCCAGTACTTC. Translated: CASSLQQGGETQYF. Using reference TRBV11-3 and TRBJ2-5 for the parts outside the CDR3, the full variable domain is EAGVVQSPRYKIIEKKQPVAFWCNPISGHNTLYWYLQNLGQGPELLIRYENEEAVDDSQLPKDRFSAERLKGVDSTLKIQPAELGDSAVYLCASSLQQGGETQYFGPGTRLLVL.

By sample share, this clone is medium-sized (0.01 to 0.1%). CDR3 region: CASSYDREDTQYF. The CDR3 coding sequence is TGTGCCAGCAGTTATGACAGGGAGGATACGCAGTATTTT. The chain combines TRBV6-8 with TRBJ2-3; TRBD1 matches 7 bases. Germline CDR1 and CDR2: MNHGY and SAAAGT. The J segment lost 6 bases and the V segment lost 3 bases, leaving 3 bases of the junction unmatched. The length of the CDR3 is 13 residues.

This chain connects TRBV2 to TRBJ2-5, with D possibly being TRBD1 (5 bases). This CDR3 spans 15 amino acids. The V end lost 3 bases, the J end lost 2 bases, and 13 bases lay between the germline ends. Per the germline V gene, CDR1 is SNHLY and CDR2 is FYNNEI. In DNA, the CDR3 is TGTGCCAGCAGTGACCAGGGCCAACCTCAAGAGACCCAGTACTTC. This gives the protein CASSDQGQPQETQYF.

The V and J genes are TRBV25-1 and TRBJ1-1; no clear D. With 7 bases removed from V and 6 bases from J, the gap between germline ends came to 18 bases. Per germline, CDR1 MGHDK and CDR2 SYGVNS. The CDR3 length is 14 residues. The CDR3 loop reads CASTGRGLAAEAFF. The CDR3 DNA follows: TGTGCCAGCACCGGCCGGGGTCTAGCAGCTGAAGCTTTCTTT.

The rearrangement joins TRBV9 to TRBJ2-5; 10 nucleotides agree with TRBD2. The CDR3 totals 15 residues. Germline assignment: CDR1 SGDLS and CDR2 YYNGEE. Losses at the gene ends were 5 bases for V and 4 bases for J; bases not matched to a gene: 8. Here the CDR3 DNA reads TGTGCCAGCAGTACGAGCGGGGGGGCCGCAGAGACCCAGTACTTC. Its protein is CASSTSGGAAETQYF.

This clone has only one observation. The rearrangement joins TRBV29-1 to TRBJ2-1; D unclear. The V gene's germline CDR1 is SQVTM and CDR2 ANQGSEA. The CDR3 is 12 amino acids. CDR3 nucleotide sequence: TGCAGTGCCTCCACCGGATTCGATGAGCAGTTCTTC. It is translated as CSASTGFDEQFF.

This clone qualifies as medium-sized. The J gene is TRBJ1-1, the V gene TRBV6-8; D gene unclear. The CDR3 covers 13 residues. Between the trimmed V and J ends, which lost 1 base and 13 bases, there was a span of 16 bases. Germline lookup yields CDR1 MNHGY and CDR2 SAAAGT. Here the CDR3 reads CASSYLQAFRDFF. The CDR3 region has the DNA TGTGCCAGCAGTTACTTGCAGGCATTTCGAGATTTCTTT.

This clone was counted many times. V gene TRBV6-8 combines with J gene TRBJ2-3; D may be TRBD2 (6 bases). V lost 5 bases to trimming and J lost 2 bases, with 14 bases between them. Germline V gives CDR1 MNHGY, CDR2 SAAAGT. The CDR3 has 15 residues. CDR3 in amino acids: CASSREGLPTDTQYF. For the CDR3, the DNA is TGTGCCAGCAGTAGAGAAGGACTACCCACAGATACGCAGTATTTT.

Here the CDR3 reads CASTLGGMNTEAFF. CDR3 DNA: TGCGCCAGCACCTTAGGGGGCATGAACACTGAAGCTTTCTTT. This chain uses TRBV5-1 with TRBJ1-1, with 7 nucleotides matching TRBD1. Germline CDR1 is SGHRS and CDR2 is YFSETQ. V gave up 6 bases and J gave up 0 bases; unmatched junction bases: 5. The CDR3 extends over 14 amino acids.

This clone showed up many times. The rearrangement joins TRBV11-3 to TRBJ2-5; 7 bases match TRBD1. This CDR3 comprises 16 residues. V shed 3 bases, J shed 4 bases, and the junction held 11 bases outside the gene matches. The germline gives CDR1 SGHNT, CDR2 YENEEA. In nucleotides, the CDR3 is TGTGCCAGCAGCTTGGAATTCCCAGGGGGTGGAGAGACCCAGTACTTC. Protein: CASSLEFPGGGETQYF.

The chain carries TRBV15 and TRBJ1-3; the D gene is possibly TRBD1 (6 bases). Trimming stripped 5 bases from V and 4 bases from J, with 15 bases between. The CDR3 totals 15 residues. Germline lookup yields CDR1 LNHNV and CDR2 YYDKDF (reference sequence). The CDR3, as DNA: TGTGCCACCAGCTCGGACAGCGGCCCCGGAAACACCATATATTTT. This gives the protein CATSSDSGPGNTIYF.

This clone was counted at least ten times. The CDR3 spells CASSSRSGLTQETQYF. CDR3 nucleotide sequence: TGTGCCAGCAGTTCCCGGTCGGGACTGACCCAAGAGACCCAGTACTTC. J is TRBJ2-5 and V is TRBV6-8, with D perhaps matching TRBD2 (6 bases). This CDR3 is built from 16 residues. Trimming shortened V by 4 bases and J by 1 base, and 16 bases separated the two germline ends. CDR1 MNHGY and CDR2 SAAAGT come from the germline V gene.

The table lists this clone with a few counts. The chain recombines TRBV6-8 with TRBJ1-2, with a possible D match to TRBD1 (5 bases). Per the germline V gene, CDR1 is MNHGY and CDR2 is SAAAGT. The ends were cut back, 0 bases at V and 4 bases at J, with 18 bases in the middle. CDR3 length: 17 amino acids. Here the CDR3 DNA reads TGTGCCAGCAGTTACTCTTTAACAGCATCAGGGACCTATGGCTACACCTTC. This sequence encodes CASSYSLTASGTYGYTF.

The chain employs TRBV5-1 and TRBJ1-1; D gene unclear. The CDR3 extends over 15 amino acids. Trimming took off 4 bases at V and 4 bases at J, with 17 bases between the two ends. The germline CDR1 and CDR2 sequences are SGHRS and YFSETQ. CDR3 sequence (DNA): TGCGCCAGCAGCCCGGACGGTGTTGGCTCCACTGAAGCTTTCTTT. This gives the protein CASSPDGVGSTEAFF. Full variable domain (rest looked up from reference TRBV5-1 and TRBJ1-1): KAGVTQTPRYLIKTRGQQVTLSCSPISGHRSVSWYQQTPGQGLQFLFEYFSETQRNKGNFPGRFSGRQFSNSRSEMNVSTLELGDSALYLCASSPDGVGSTEAFFGQGTRLTVV.

V gene TRBV5-1 combines with J gene TRBJ2-3; maybe TRBD2 (7 bases). This CDR3 has 14 residues. Deletions cut 9 bases from V and 5 bases from J, with 19 bases between. CDR1 is SGHRS, CDR2 YFSETQ, per germline. CDR3 sequence reads: CATSLGGQEDTQYF. The CDR3 region has the DNA TGCGCCACCTCATTGGGGGGGCAGGAAGATACGCAGTATTTT.

This clone ranks as medium-sized (0.01 to 0.1%). The chain is built from TRBV28 and TRBJ1-1; the D is unclear. Trimming took 5 bases from V and 5 from J, leaving 12 bases between them. This CDR3 region has 13 residues. CDR1 and CDR2 from the germline V gene are MDHEN and SYDVKM. CDR3 DNA sequence: TGTGCCAGCAGTCTATCGATCCGGACTGAAGCTTTCTTT. It yields the protein CASSLSIRTEAFF.

This clone appeared a few times. The chain joins TRBV7-2 to TRBJ2-7, with D possibly TRBD1 on 6 matching bases. Germline V gene sequence: CDR1 SGHTA, CDR2 FQGNSA. The V end was cut by 4 bases, the J end by 5 bases, with 12 bases between. The CDR3 extends over 13 amino acids. CDR3 in DNA: TGTGCCAGCAGCTATGGCCAGGGGAACGAGCAGTACTTC. Translated, it gives CASSYGQGNEQYF.

The J gene is TRBJ2-1, the V gene TRBV11-3, with TRBD1 as a possible D gene (5 bases). V was shortened by 1 base and J by 4 bases, with 11 bases between the two germline ends. Germline V gene lookup returns CDR1 SGHNT and CDR2 YENEEA. The CDR3 sequence is 15 residues long. The chain's CDR3 is CASSLGQGPYNEQFF. The DNA of the CDR3 is TGTGCCAGCAGCTTAGGGCAGGGCCCGTACAATGAGCAGTTCTTC.

This sequence joins TRBV11-3 and TRBJ2-1; 9 nucleotides align to TRBD2. V shed 5 bases and J 6 bases; nucleotides not matched to a gene: 8. This CDR3 spans 15 amino acids. The germline V gene encodes CDR1 SGHNT and CDR2 YENEEA. This CDR3 reads CASSASGALANEQFF. CDR3 nucleotide sequence: TGTGCCAGCAGCGCTAGCGGGGCTCTTGCCAATGAGCAGTTCTTC. The full variable domain, rest sourced from reference TRBV11-3 and TRBJ2-1, is EAGVVQSPRYKIIEKKQPVAFWCNPISGHNTLYWYLQNLGQGPELLIRYENEEAVDDSQLPKDRFSAERLKGVDSTLKIQPAELGDSAVYLCASSASGALANEQFFGPGTRLTVL.

This clone was seen a handful of times. V and J are TRBV11-3 and TRBJ2-1; TRBD1 matches at 10 bases. The CDR3 has 15 residues. V was pared by 3 bases and J by 7 bases, with 6 bases of the junction left unmatched. Germline lookup yields CDR1 SGHNT and CDR2 YENEEA. As DNA, the CDR3 is TGTGCCAGCAGCTTCCGACAGGGGGCGTCTAATGAGCAGTTCTTC. This gives the protein CASSFRQGASNEQFF.

J is TRBJ1-2 and V is TRBV1. TRBV1 is a listed pseudogene. This CDR3 is built from 16 residues. The CDR3 DNA sequence: TGCGCCAGCAGCCACTCCCTCCAGGGAGGGGGAAATGGCTACACCTTC. It specifies CASSHSLQGGGNGYTF.

This clone was seen only a few times. This rearrangement joins TRBV23-1 to TRBJ1-6; no definite D call. TRBV23-1 is an open reading frame, and its role is uncertain. The V end lost 6 bases, the J end lost 6 bases, and 9 bases lay between the germline ends. The CDR3 spans 13 residues. In DNA, the CDR3 is TGCGCCAGCAGCTTAGATGCTAATTCACCCCTCCACTTT. As protein: CASSLDANSPLHF.

The CDR3 DNA is TGTGCCAGCAGAAAATACCTGAGCTCCTACGAGCAGTACTTC. Residues: CASRKYLSSYEQYF. The genes are TRBV6-8 and TRBJ2-7, with no clear D. V was clipped by 6 bases and J by 0 bases, with 12 bases between them. Germline loops: CDR1 MNHGY, CDR2 SAAAGT. The CDR3 totals 14 residues.

This sequence joins TRBV28 and TRBJ1-5; 7 bases map to TRBD1. This CDR3 region has 15 residues. Germline V gene data show CDR1 as MDHEN and CDR2 as SYDVKM. J was trimmed by 1 base and V by 8 bases; bases with no gene match: 8. DNA for the CDR3: TGTGCCAGCCGAGTTACAGGGGTCAGCAATCAGCCCCAGCATTTT. Its protein product is CASRVTGVSNQPQHF.

CDR3 region: CASSPSTDTQYF. For the CDR3, the DNA is TGTGCCAGCTCACCTAGCACAGATACGCAGTATTTT. The J gene is TRBJ2-3, the V gene TRBV18, with D unclear. Trimming stripped 3 bases from V and 0 bases from J, with 1 base between. The CDR3 is 12 residues long. CDR1 KGHSH and CDR2 LQKENI come from the germline V gene.

V gene TRBV4-1 combines with J gene TRBJ2-7; 8 bases match TRBD2. Germline V gives CDR1 MGHRA, CDR2 YSYEKL. Germline trimming cut 3 bases from V and 4 bases from J; bases unmatched to any gene: 8. CDR3 length equals 15 residues. The CDR3 DNA sequence: TGCGCCAGCAGCCAGCCGGGAGGGGGTCAGTACGAGCAGTACTTC. Translation gives CASSQPGGGQYEQYF.